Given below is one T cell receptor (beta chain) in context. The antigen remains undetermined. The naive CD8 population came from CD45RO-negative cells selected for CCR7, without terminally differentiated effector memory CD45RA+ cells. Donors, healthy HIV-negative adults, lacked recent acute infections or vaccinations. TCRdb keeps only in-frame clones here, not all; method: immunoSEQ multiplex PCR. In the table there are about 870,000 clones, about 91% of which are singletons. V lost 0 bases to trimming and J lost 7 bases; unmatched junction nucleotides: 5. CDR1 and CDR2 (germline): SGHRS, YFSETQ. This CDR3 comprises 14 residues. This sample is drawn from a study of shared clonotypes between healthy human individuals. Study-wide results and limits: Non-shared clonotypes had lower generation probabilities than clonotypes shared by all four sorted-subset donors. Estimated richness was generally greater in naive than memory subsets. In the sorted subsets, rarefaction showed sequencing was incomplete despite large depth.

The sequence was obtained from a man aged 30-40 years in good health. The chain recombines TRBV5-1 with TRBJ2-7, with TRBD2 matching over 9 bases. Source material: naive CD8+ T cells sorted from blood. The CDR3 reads CASSLGSGSEEQYF. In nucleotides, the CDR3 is TGCGCCAGCAGCTTGGGTAGCGGGAGTGAGGAGCAGTACTTC.